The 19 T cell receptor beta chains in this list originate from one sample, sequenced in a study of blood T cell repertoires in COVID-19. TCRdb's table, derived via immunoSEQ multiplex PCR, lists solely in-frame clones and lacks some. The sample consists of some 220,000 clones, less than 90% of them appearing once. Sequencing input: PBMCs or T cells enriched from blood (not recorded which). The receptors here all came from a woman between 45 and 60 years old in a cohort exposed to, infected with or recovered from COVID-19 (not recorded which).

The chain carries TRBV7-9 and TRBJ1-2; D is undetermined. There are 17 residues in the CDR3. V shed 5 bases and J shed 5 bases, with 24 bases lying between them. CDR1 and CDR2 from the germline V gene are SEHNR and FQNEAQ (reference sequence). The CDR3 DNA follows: TGTGCCAGCAGCCCGGGAGGCTTCCCGCCCCCCGGGTATGGCTACACCTTC. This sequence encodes CASSPGGFPPPGYGYTF.

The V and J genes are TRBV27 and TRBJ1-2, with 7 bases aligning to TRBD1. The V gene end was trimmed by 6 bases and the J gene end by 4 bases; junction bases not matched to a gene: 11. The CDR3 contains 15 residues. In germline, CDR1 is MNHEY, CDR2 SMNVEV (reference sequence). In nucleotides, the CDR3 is TGTGCCAGCAGACCACTCGACAGGGAAGGCTATGGCTACACCTTC. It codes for CASRPLDREGYGYTF.

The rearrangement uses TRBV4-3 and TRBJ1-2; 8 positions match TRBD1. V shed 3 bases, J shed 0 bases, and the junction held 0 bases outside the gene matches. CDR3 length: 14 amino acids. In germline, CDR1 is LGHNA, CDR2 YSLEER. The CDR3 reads CASSQTGANYGYTF. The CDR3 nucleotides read TGCGCCAGCAGCCAGACAGGGGCTAACTATGGCTACACCTTC.

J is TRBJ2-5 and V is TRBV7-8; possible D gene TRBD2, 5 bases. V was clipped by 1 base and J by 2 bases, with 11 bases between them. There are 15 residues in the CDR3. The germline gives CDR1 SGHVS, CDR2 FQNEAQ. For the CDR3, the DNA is TGTGCCAGCAGCTTAGTTGGAGGAAAACAAGAGACCCAGTACTTC. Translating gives CASSLVGGKQETQYF.

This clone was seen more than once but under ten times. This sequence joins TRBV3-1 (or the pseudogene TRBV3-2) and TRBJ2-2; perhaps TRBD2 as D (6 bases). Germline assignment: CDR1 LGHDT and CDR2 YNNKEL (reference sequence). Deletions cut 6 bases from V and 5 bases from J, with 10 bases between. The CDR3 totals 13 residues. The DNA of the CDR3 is TGTGCCAGCAGGCTGGGAGGAACCGGGGAGCTGTTTTTT. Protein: CASRLGGTGELFF.

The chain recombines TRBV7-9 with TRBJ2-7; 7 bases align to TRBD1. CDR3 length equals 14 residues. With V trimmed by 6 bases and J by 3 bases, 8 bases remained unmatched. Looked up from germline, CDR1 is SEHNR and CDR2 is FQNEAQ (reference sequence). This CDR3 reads CASSIGTDFYEQYF. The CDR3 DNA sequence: TGTGCCAGCAGTATCGGGACAGACTTCTACGAGCAGTACTTC.

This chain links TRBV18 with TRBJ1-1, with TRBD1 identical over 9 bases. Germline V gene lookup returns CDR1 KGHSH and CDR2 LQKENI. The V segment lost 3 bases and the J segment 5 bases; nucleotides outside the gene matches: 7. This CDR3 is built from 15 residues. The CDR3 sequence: CASSPVGTGSTEAFF. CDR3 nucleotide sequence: TGTGCCAGCTCACCCGTCGGGACAGGGAGTACTGAAGCTTTCTTT.

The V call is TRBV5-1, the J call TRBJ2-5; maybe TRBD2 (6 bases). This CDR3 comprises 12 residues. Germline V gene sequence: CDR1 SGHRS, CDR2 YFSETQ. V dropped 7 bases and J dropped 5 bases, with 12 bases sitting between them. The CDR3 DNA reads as TGCGCCAGCGGAGGGGAGGAGGAGACCCAGTACTTC. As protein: CASGGEEETQYF.

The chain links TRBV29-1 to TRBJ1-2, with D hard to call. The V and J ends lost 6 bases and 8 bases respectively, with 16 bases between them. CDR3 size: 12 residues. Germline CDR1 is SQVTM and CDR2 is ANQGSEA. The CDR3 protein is CSVHTSRQGYTF. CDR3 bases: TGCAGCGTCCACACGAGTCGACAAGGCTACACCTTC. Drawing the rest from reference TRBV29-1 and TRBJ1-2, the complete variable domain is SAVISQKPSRDICQRGTSLTIQCQVDSQVTMMFWYRQQPGQSLTLIATANQGSEATYESGFVIDKFPISRPNLTFSTLTVSNMSPEDSSIYLCSVHTSRQGYTFGSGTRLTVV.

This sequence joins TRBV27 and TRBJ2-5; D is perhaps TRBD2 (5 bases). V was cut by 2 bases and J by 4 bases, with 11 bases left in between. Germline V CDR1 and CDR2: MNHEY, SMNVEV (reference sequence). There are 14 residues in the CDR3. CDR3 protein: CASSLGRVGETQYF. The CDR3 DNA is TGTGCCAGCAGTTTAGGGCGGGTAGGAGAGACCCAGTACTTC.

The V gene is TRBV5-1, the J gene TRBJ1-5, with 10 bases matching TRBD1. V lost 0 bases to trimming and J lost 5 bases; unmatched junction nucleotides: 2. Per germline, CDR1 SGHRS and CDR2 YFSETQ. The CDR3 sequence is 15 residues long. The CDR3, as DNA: TGCGCCAGCAGCTTGGGGACAGGGGGGGATCAGCCCCAGCATTTT. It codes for CASSLGTGGDQPQHF.

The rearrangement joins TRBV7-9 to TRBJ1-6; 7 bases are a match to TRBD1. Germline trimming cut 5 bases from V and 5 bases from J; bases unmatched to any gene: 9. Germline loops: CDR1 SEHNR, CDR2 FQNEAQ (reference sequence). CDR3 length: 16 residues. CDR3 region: CASSKRGTEDNSPLHF. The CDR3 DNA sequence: TGTGCCAGCAGCAAGAGAGGGACAGAAGATAATTCACCCCTCCACTTT.

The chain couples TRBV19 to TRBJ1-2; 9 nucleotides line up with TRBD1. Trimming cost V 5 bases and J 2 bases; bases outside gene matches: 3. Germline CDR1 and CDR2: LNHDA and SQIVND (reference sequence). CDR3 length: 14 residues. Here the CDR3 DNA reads TGTGCCAGTAGTCTGGGACAGGGCAACTATGGCTACACCTTC. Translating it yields CASSLGQGNYGYTF. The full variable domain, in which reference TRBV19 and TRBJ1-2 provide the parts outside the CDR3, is DGGITQSPKYLFRKEGQNVTLSCEQNLNHDAMYWYRQDPGQGLRLIYYSQIVNDFQKGDIAEGYSVSREKKESFPLTVTSAQKNPTAFYLCASSLGQGNYGYTFGSGTRLTVV.

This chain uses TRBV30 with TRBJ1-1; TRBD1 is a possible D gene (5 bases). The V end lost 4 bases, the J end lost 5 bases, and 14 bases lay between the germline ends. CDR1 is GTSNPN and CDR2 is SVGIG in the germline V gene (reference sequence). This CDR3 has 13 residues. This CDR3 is CAWITGAVTEAFF. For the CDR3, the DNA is TGTGCCTGGATTACTGGGGCCGTTACTGAAGCTTTCTTT.

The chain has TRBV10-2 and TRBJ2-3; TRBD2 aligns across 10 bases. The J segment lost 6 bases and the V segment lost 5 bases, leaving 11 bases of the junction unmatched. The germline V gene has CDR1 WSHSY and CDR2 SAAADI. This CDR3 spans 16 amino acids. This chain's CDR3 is CASSLERGGRRDTQYF. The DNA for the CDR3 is TGCGCCAGCAGTTTAGAGCGGGGGGGCAGGAGGGATACGCAGTATTTT.

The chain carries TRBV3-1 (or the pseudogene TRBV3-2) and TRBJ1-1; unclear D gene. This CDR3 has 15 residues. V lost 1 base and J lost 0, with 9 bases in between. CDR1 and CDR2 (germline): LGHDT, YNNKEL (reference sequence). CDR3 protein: CASSQGQLMNTEAFF. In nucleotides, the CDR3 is TGTGCCAGCAGCCAAGGCCAACTGATGAACACTGAAGCTTTCTTT.

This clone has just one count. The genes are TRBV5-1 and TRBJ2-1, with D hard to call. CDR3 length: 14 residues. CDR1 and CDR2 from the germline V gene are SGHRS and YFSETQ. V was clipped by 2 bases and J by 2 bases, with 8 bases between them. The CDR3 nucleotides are TGCGCCAGCAGCTTAAGTATAGCCTACAATGAGCAGTTCTTC. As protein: CASSLSIAYNEQFF.

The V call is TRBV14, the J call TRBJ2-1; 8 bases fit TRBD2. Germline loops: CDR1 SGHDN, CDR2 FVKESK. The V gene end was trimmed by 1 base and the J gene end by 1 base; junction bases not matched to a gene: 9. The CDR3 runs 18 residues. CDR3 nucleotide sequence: TGTGCCAGCAGCCAAGTTCGGGGGGGGGCGATGTCCTACAATGAGCAGTTCTTC. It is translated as CASSQVRGGAMSYNEQFF.

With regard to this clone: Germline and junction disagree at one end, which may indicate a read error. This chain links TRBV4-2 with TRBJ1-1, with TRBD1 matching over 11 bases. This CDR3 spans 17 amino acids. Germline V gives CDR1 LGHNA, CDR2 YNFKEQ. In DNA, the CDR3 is TGTGCCAGCGGTTATGCTCAGACCGGGACAGGGGGAGGACCCAAGGACTTT. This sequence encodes CASGYAQTGTGGGPKDF.